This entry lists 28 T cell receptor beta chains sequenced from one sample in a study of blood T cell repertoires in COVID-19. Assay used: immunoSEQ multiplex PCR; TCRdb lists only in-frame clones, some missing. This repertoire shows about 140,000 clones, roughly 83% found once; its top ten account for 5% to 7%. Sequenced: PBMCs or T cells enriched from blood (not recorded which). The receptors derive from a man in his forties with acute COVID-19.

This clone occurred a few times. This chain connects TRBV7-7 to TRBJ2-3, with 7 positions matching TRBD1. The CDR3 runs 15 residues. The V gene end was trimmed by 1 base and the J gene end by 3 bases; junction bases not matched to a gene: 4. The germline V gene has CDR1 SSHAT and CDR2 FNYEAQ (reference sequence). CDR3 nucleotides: TGTGCCAGCAGCTTAGAGGGCAGGGGGACAGATACGCAGTATTTT. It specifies CASSLEGRGTDTQYF. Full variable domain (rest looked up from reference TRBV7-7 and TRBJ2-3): GAGVSQSPRYKVTKRGQDVTLRCDPISSHATLYWYQQALGQGPEFLTYFNYEAQPDKSGLPSDRFSAERPEGSISTLTIQRTEQRDSAMYRCASSLEGRGTDTQYFGPGTRLTVL.

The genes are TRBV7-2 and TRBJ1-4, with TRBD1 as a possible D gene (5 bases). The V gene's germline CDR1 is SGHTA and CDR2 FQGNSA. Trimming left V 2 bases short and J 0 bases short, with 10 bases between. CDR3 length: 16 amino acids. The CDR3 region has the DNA TGTGCCAGCAGCTTAAGTGGGACTTCAACTAATGAAAAACTGTTTTTT. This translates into CASSLSGTSTNEKLFF.

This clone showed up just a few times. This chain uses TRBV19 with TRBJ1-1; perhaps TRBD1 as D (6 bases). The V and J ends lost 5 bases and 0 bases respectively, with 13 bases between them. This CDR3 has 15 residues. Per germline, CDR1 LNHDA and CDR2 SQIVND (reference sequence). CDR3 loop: CASSQGDRLNTEAFF. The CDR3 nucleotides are TGTGCCAGTAGTCAAGGAGACAGGTTGAACACTGAAGCTTTCTTT. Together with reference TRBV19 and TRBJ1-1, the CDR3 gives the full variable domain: DGGITQSPKYLFRKEGQNVTLSCEQNLNHDAMYWYRQDPGQGLRLIYYSQIVNDFQKGDIAEGYSVSREKKESFPLTVTSAQKNPTAFYLCASSQGDRLNTEAFFGQGTRLTVV.

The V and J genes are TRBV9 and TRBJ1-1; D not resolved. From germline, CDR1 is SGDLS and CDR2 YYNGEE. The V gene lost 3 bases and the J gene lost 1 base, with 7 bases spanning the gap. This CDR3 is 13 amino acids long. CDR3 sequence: CASSAAGNTEAFF. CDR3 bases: TGTGCCAGCAGCGCTGCAGGGAACACTGAAGCTTTCTTT.

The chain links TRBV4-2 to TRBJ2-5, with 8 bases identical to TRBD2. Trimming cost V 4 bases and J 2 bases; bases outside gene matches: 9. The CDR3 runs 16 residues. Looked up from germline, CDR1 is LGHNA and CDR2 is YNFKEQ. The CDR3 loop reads CASSLPSRGGQETQYF. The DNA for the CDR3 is TGTGCCAGCAGCCTCCCCAGTCGGGGGGGGCAAGAGACCCAGTACTTC.

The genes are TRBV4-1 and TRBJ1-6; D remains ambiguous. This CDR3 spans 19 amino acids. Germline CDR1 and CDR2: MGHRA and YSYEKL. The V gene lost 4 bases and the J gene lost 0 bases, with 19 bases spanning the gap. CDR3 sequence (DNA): TGCGCCAGCAGCCCTCCCCCCTCCGAATTGAGCTCCTATAATTCACCCCTCCACTTT. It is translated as CASSPPPSELSSYNSPLHF.

The CDR3 loop is CASSPGGTAATNYGYTF. CDR3 in DNA: TGCGCCAGCAGCCCGGGTGGGACAGCCGCTACTAACTATGGCTACACCTTC. The chain carries TRBV5-1 and TRBJ1-2, with 7 bases lining up with TRBD1. This CDR3 has 17 amino acids. CDR1 is SGHRS, CDR2 YFSETQ, per germline. J lost 0 bases, V lost 4 bases, and 12 bases had no gene match.

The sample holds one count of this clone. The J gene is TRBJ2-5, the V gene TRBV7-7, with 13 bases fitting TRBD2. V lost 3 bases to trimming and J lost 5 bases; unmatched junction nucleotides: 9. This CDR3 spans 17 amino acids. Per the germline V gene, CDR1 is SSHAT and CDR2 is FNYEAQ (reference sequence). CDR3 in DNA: TGTGCCAGCAGCTTCCGACTAGCGGGAGGCGTTGGGGAGACCCAGTACTTC. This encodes CASSFRLAGGVGETQYF.

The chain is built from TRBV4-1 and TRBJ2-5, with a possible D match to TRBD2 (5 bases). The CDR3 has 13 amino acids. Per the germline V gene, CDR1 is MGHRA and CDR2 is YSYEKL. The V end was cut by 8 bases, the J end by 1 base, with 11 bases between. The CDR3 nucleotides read TGCGCCAGCGCCCGAGGGCTCCAAGAGACCCAGTACTTC. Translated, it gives CASARGLQETQYF.

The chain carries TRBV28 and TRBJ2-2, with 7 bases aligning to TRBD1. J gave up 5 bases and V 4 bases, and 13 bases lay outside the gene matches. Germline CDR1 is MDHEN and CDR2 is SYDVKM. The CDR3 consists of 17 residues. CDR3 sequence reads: CASSSYQGGASTGELFF. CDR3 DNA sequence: TGTGCCAGCAGTTCATATCAAGGGGGCGCCTCTACCGGGGAGCTGTTTTTT. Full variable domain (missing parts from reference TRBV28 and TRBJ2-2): DVKVTQSSRYLVKRTGEKVFLECVQDMDHENMFWYRQDPGLGLRLIYFSYDVKMKEKGDIPEGYSVSREKKERFSLILESASTNQTSMYLCASSSYQGGASTGELFFGEGSRLTVL.

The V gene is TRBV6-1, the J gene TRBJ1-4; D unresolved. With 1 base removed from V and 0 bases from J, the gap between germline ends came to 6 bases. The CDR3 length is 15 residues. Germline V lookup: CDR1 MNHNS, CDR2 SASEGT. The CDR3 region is CASSEGRTTNEKLFF. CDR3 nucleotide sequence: TGTGCCAGCAGTGAAGGGCGGACAACTAATGAAAAACTGTTTTTT.

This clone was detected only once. The CDR3: CAWSVPHGTVTSNQPQHF. The CDR3 nucleotides read TGTGCCTGGAGTGTACCCCACGGGACAGTCACTAGCAATCAGCCCCAGCATTTT. This chain joins TRBV30 and TRBJ1-5, with 7 bases fitting TRBD1. The CDR3 contains 18 residues. Trimming cost V 0 bases and J 0 bases; bases outside gene matches: 11. CDR1 is GTSNPN, CDR2 SVGIG, per germline (reference sequence).

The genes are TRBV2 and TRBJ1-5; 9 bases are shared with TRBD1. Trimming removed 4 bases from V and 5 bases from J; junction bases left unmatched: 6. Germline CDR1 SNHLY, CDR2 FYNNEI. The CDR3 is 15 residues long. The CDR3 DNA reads TGTGCCAGCAGTGCTAGGGGACAGGGCGATCAGCCCCAGCATTTT. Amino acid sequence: CASSARGQGDQPQHF.

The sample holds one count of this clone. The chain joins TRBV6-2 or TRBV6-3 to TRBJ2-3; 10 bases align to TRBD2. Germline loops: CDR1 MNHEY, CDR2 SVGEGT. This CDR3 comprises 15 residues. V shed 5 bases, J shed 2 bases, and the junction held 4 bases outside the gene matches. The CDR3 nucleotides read TGTGCCAGCAGTCCCCTAGCGGGGGTCACAGATACGCAGTATTTT. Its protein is CASSPLAGVTDTQYF.

Here the CDR3 DNA reads TGCGCCAGCAGCTTGCAGGACAGGGTTTACAATGAGCAGTTCTTC. It is translated as CASSLQDRVYNEQFF. This chain joins TRBV5-1 and TRBJ2-1; the match to TRBD1 covers 8 bases. Per the germline V gene, CDR1 is SGHRS and CDR2 is YFSETQ. The CDR3 sequence is 15 residues long. V was pared by 1 base and J by 4 bases, with 4 bases of the junction left unmatched.

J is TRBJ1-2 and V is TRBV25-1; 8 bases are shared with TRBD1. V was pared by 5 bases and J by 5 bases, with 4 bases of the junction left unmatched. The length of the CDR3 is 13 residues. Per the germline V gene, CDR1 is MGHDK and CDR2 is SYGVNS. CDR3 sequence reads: CASSRQGSYGYTF. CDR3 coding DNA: TGTGCCAGCAGTCGACAGGGGTCTTATGGCTACACCTTC.

The CDR3 DNA sequence: TGTGCCAGTAGTAAGCGCCACCGGGACTCAAGCTCCTACGAGCAGTACTTC. It translates to CASSKRHRDSSSYEQYF. V is TRBV19 and J is TRBJ2-7, with TRBD2 as a possible D gene (6 bases). Germline V lookup: CDR1 LNHDA, CDR2 SQIVND (reference sequence). CDR3 length equals 17 residues. V lost 4 bases, J lost 0 bases, and 19 bases lay in between.

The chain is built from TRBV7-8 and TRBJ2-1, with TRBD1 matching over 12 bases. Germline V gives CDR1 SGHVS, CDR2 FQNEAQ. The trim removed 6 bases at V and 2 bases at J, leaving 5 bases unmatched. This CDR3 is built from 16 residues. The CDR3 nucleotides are TGTGCCAGCAGTCGGGGACAGGGGGCGACCTACAATGAGCAGTTCTTC. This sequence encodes CASSRGQGATYNEQFF.

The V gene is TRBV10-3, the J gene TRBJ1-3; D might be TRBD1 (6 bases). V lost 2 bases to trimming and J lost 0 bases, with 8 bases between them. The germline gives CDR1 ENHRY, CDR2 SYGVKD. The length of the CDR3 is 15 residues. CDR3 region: CAISEGQLSGNTIYF. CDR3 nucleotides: TGTGCCATCAGTGAGGGACAGCTCTCTGGAAACACCATATATTTT.

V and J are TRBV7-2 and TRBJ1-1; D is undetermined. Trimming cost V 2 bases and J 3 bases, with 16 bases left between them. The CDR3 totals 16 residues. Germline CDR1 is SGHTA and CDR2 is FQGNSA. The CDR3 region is CASSLTEQILDTEAFF. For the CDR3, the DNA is TGTGCCAGCAGCTTAACGGAACAGATATTGGACACTGAAGCTTTCTTT.

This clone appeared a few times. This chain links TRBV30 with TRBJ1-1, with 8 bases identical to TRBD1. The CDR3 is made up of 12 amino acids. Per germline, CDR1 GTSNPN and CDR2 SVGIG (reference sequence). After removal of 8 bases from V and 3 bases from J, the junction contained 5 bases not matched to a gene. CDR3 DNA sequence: TGTGCCAGCACAGGGGGGGACACTGAAGCTTTCTTT. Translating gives CASTGGDTEAFF.

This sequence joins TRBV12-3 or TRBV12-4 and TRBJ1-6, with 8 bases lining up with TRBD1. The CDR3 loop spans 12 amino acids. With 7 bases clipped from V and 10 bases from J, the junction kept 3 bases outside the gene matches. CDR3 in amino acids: CASNRDRSPLHF. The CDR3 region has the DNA TGTGCCAGCAACCGGGACAGGTCACCCCTCCACTTT.

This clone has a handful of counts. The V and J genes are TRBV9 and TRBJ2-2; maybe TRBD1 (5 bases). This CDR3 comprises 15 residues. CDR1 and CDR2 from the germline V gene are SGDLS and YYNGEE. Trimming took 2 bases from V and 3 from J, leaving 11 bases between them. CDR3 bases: TGTGCCAGCAGCGTTCAGGGCGTGTACACCGGGGAGCTGTTTTTT. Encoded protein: CASSVQGVYTGELFF.

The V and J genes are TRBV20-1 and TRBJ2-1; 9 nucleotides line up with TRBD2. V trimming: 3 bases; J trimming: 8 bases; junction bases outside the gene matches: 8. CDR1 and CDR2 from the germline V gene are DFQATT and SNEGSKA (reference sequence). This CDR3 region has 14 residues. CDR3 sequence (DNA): TGCAGTGCTAGTTCGCTAGCGGGACTCGATGAGCAGTTCTTC. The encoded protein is CSASSLAGLDEQFF.

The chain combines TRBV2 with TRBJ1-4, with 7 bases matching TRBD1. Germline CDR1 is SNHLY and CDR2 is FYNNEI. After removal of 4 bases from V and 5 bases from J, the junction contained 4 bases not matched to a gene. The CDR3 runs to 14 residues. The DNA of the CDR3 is TGTGCCAGCAGTGCCGGGACAGAGAATGAAAAACTGTTTTTT. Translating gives CASSAGTENEKLFF.

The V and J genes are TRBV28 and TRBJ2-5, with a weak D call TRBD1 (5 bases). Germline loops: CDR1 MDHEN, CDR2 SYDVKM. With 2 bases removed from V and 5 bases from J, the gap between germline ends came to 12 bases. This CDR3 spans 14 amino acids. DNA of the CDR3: TGTGCCAGCAGTTTAATTTCCAGGGCTGAGACCCAGTACTTC. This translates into CASSLISRAETQYF.

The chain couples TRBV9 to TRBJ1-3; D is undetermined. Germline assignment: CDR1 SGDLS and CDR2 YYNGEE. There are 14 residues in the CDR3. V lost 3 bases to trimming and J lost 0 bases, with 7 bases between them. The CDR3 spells CASSATNSGNTIYF. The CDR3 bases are TGTGCCAGCAGCGCCACTAACTCTGGAAACACCATATATTTT.

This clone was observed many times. For the CDR3, the DNA is TGTGCCAGCAGCCTGGGACTCCACAATGAGCAGTTCTTC. Its translation: CASSLGLHNEQFF. This rearrangement joins TRBV2 to TRBJ2-1, with D possibly TRBD2 on 6 matching bases. The CDR3 has 13 residues. Germline CDR1 reads SNHLY; CDR2 reads FYNNEI. V lost 6 bases to trimming and J lost 5 bases, with 11 bases between them.